The 27 T cell receptor beta chains below come from one sample, sequenced in a study of radiation and T cells in renal cell carcinoma (dated by TCRdb to the early 2020s). The library was prepared using the immunoSEQ multiplex PCR assay. TCRdb retrieved this table from immuneACCESS and kept in-frame rearrangements only. Not all clones are present; in checked studies, unresolved V genes account for under half, and no reason is known for the remainder. The sample data list more than 75,000 clones, and 82% of these were observed just once. The ten top clones hold 6% to 7% of the sample. The time point label corresponds to: baseline pretreatment blood. The treatment or condition tag for this specimen amounts to: 15 Gy SBRT to primary tumor, nephrectomy 4 weeks later. The starting material was blood, obtained from a patient whose treatment included radiotherapy and nephrectomy. The receptors were gathered from a man in his 60s with renal cell carcinoma.

The genes are TRBV7-9 and TRBJ1-4, with D uncertain. The CDR3 has 12 residues. The ends were cut back, 3 bases at V and 7 bases at J, with 6 bases in the middle. CDR1 and CDR2 from the germline V gene are SEHNR and FQNEAQ (reference sequence). CDR3 in DNA: TGTGCCAGCAGCTTTATTGCTGAAAAACTGTTTTTT. It codes for CASSFIAEKLFF. Filled out from reference TRBV7-9 and TRBJ1-4, the complete variable domain reads DTGVSQNPRHKITKRGQNVTFRCDPISEHNRLYWYRQTLGQGPEFLTYFQNEAQLEKSRLLSDRFSAERPKGSFSTLEIQRTEQGDSAMYLCASSFIAEKLFFGSGTQLSVL.

The chain carries TRBV29-1 and TRBJ2-1; 11 bases align to TRBD2. The junction had 4 bases not matched to a gene; V was cut back by 6 bases and J by 3 bases. Per germline, CDR1 SQVTM and CDR2 ANQGSEA. This CDR3 is 14 amino acids long. The CDR3 region is CSVATSGIYNEQFF. As DNA, the CDR3 is TGCAGCGTAGCGACTAGCGGGATCTACAATGAGCAGTTCTTC.

The rearrangement uses TRBV16 and TRBJ2-3; no reliable D call. Trimming pared 2 bases from V and 2 bases from J, leaving 11 bases between. The CDR3 contains 15 residues. Germline CDR1 is KGHSY and CDR2 is FQNENV. DNA for the CDR3: TGTGCCAGCAGCCAACTATGGGATCCCACAGATACGCAGTATTTT. It translates to CASSQLWDPTDTQYF.

This sequence joins TRBV11-2 and TRBJ2-7; 9 positions match TRBD1. There are 16 residues in the CDR3. The germline gives CDR1 SGHAT, CDR2 FQNNGV. J was trimmed by 2 bases and V by 1 base; bases with no gene match: 6. The chain's CDR3 is CASSLVGGTGPYEQYF. CDR3 DNA: TGTGCCAGCAGCTTAGTTGGGGGGACAGGGCCCTACGAGCAGTACTTC.

This rearrangement joins TRBV7-9 to TRBJ1-2; a weak D match, TRBD1 (5 bases). Germline V gene sequence: CDR1 SEHNR, CDR2 FQNEAQ (reference sequence). V shed 4 bases and J shed 6 bases, with 15 bases lying between them. The length of the CDR3 is 14 residues. The CDR3 DNA sequence: TGTGCCAGCAGCTACGCCGGGACGTCAAATGGCTACACCTTC. Translation gives CASSYAGTSNGYTF.

The chain combines TRBV4-1 with TRBJ2-2, with TRBD2 matching over 12 bases. CDR3 length: 17 amino acids. Per germline, CDR1 MGHRA and CDR2 YSYEKL. V shed 2 bases, J shed 4 bases, and the junction held 5 bases outside the gene matches. Here the CDR3 DNA reads TGCGCCAGCAGCCAAACTAGCGGGAGGAGTCGCACCGGGGAGCTGTTTTTT. Encoded protein: CASSQTSGRSRTGELFF.

This chain connects TRBV28 to TRBJ2-7, with 10 bases lining up with TRBD2. The CDR3 extends over 16 amino acids. V was clipped by 3 bases and J by 5 bases; unmatched bases: 10. CDR1 and CDR2 (germline): MDHEN, SYDVKM. The CDR3 region is CASSFVLAGVDNEQYF. CDR3 sequence (DNA): TGTGCCAGCAGTTTCGTTCTAGCGGGAGTCGACAACGAGCAGTACTTC.

The rearrangement links TRBV7-9 to TRBJ2-2; a weak D match, TRBD2 (5 bases). The germline V and J ends were trimmed by 4 bases and 9 bases, with 12 bases remaining between them. The length of the CDR3 is 13 residues. CDR1 and CDR2 (germline): SEHNR, FQNEAQ (reference sequence). The chain's CDR3 is CASSSGGDRELFF. The CDR3, as DNA: TGTGCCAGCAGCTCCGGAGGAGACAGGGAGCTGTTTTTT.

The rearrangement links TRBV4-2 to TRBJ1-5; D ambiguous. Germline CDR1 is LGHNA and CDR2 is YNFKEQ. This CDR3 has 15 amino acids. Trimming left V 4 bases short and J 1 base short, with 11 bases between. This chain's CDR3 is CASSPLMGSNQPQHF. CDR3 nucleotides: TGTGCCAGCAGCCCCTTGATGGGGAGCAATCAGCCCCAGCATTTT.

The V gene is TRBV7-2, the J gene TRBJ2-1, with 14 positions matching TRBD2. V trimming: 5 bases; J trimming: 7 bases; junction bases outside the gene matches: 4. Germline assignment: CDR1 SGHTA and CDR2 FQGNSA. This CDR3 is built from 15 residues. The CDR3 DNA follows: TGTGCCAGCAGCCAAGGACTAGCGGGAGGTAATGAGCAGTTCTTC. This translates into CASSQGLAGGNEQFF.

V is TRBV28 and J is TRBJ2-2, with D perhaps given as TRBD1 or TRBD2 (5 bases each). The CDR3 runs to 16 residues. CDR1 and CDR2 from the germline V gene are MDHEN and SYDVKM. Trimming pared 1 base from V and 5 bases from J, leaving 14 bases between. The DNA for the CDR3 is TGTGCCAGCAGTTTATCTGGGGGAAGTGTGACCGGGGAGCTGTTTTTT. This codes for CASSLSGGSVTGELFF.

The chain links TRBV5-6 to TRBJ1-6, with D possibly being TRBD1 (6 bases). The germline V gene has CDR1 SGHDT and CDR2 YYEEEE. V was trimmed by 4 bases and J by 5 bases, leaving 16 bases between them. There are 16 residues in the CDR3. CDR3 DNA: TGTGCCAGCAGCCCACAAGCGGGGGCGCATAATTCACCCCTCCACTTT. It translates to CASSPQAGAHNSPLHF.

The chain carries TRBV18 and TRBJ1-1, with D uncertain. CDR3 length: 15 amino acids. Trimming stripped 2 bases from V and 1 base from J, with 11 bases between. In germline, CDR1 is KGHSH, CDR2 LQKENI. Here the CDR3 reads CASSPRNGPNTEAFF. In DNA form, the CDR3 reads TGTGCCAGCTCACCAAGAAACGGGCCGAACACTGAAGCTTTCTTT.

As to this clone: Other DNA sequences from this sample encode an identical CDR3 as well. The chain carries TRBV5-4 and TRBJ2-7; no firm D call. Germline lookup yields CDR1 SGHNT and CDR2 YYREEE (reference sequence). This CDR3 comprises 14 residues. Trimming pared 4 bases from V and 0 bases from J, leaving 11 bases between. The CDR3 here is CASSLGPSSYEQYF. The DNA for the CDR3 is TGTGCCAGCAGCCTAGGGCCTAGCTCCTACGAGCAGTACTTC.

This chain links TRBV6-5 with TRBJ2-3; 8 positions match TRBD2. This CDR3 region has 15 residues. The germline V gene encodes CDR1 MNHEY and CDR2 SVGAGI. V shed 4 bases and J 2 bases; nucleotides not matched to a gene: 5. The CDR3 loop is CASSWAGGDTDTQYF. The CDR3 nucleotides are TGTGCCAGCAGTTGGGCGGGAGGCGACACAGATACGCAGTATTTT.

V is TRBV15 and J is TRBJ2-7; tentatively, D is TRBD1 (5 bases). Germline CDR1 is LNHNV and CDR2 is YYDKDF (reference sequence). The length of the CDR3 is 14 residues. Between the trimmed V and J ends, which lost 0 bases and 1 base, there was a span of 7 bases. DNA of the CDR3: TGTGCCACCAGCAGAGATCGACAGTCCTACGAGCAGTACTTC. Protein product: CATSRDRQSYEQYF.

The chain couples TRBV7-6 to TRBJ1-1; the D is unclear. The CDR3 extends over 14 amino acids. The germline V gene has CDR1 SGHVS and CDR2 FNYEAQ. Trimming shortened V by 0 bases and J by 0 bases, and 5 bases separated the two germline ends. This CDR3 is CASSLAGLNTEAFF. The CDR3 nucleotides are TGTGCCAGCAGCTTAGCGGGATTGAACACTGAAGCTTTCTTT.

The CDR3 DNA sequence: TGCGCCAGCAGCTTGGAGGGCCTCTACACTGAAGCTTTCTTT. Translation: CASSLEGLYTEAFF. V is TRBV5-1 and J is TRBJ1-1; D not resolved. Germline CDR1 SGHRS, CDR2 YFSETQ. Deletions cut 0 bases from V and 3 bases from J, with 9 bases between. CDR3 length equals 14 residues.

This clone occurred once. The chain links TRBV6-1 to TRBJ1-2, with 7 bases aligning to TRBD1. V lost 6 bases to trimming and J lost 3 bases; unmatched junction nucleotides: 4. The germline V gene has CDR1 MNHNS and CDR2 SASEGT. This CDR3 is built from 13 residues. The CDR3: CASRIQGDYGYTF. Here the CDR3 DNA reads TGTGCCAGCAGGATTCAGGGGGACTATGGCTACACCTTC.

This chain links TRBV19 with TRBJ1-2, with 7 nucleotides matching TRBD1. The germline gives CDR1 LNHDA, CDR2 SQIVND (reference sequence). This CDR3 comprises 15 residues. Trimming took 4 bases from V and 2 from J; bases not matched to a gene: 7. The CDR3: CASSTYRGTNYGYTF. The CDR3 bases are TGTGCCAGTAGTACCTACAGGGGTACCAACTATGGCTACACCTTC.

This clone was found once. The chain has TRBV5-3 and TRBJ2-1; D remains ambiguous. TRBV5-3 is marked as an open reading frame, function uncertain. CDR3 size: 14 residues. Trimming shortened V by 4 bases and J by 2 bases, and 10 bases separated the two germline ends. The CDR3 here is CARSPRPAYNEQFF. The CDR3 region has the DNA TGTGCCAGAAGCCCGAGGCCCGCCTACAATGAGCAGTTCTTC.

The chain combines TRBV6-5 with TRBJ2-7, with TRBD2 matching over 7 bases. CDR3 length: 15 residues. V shed 6 bases and J 0 bases; nucleotides not matched to a gene: 8. The germline gives CDR1 MNHEY, CDR2 SVGAGI. The CDR3 here is CASSSSGSSSYEQYF. The CDR3, as DNA: TGTGCCAGCAGCTCTAGCGGTTCTAGCTCCTACGAGCAGTACTTC.

This clone was observed a handful of times. The chain links TRBV28 to TRBJ2-7, with a tentative D call TRBD2 (5 bases). Trimming left V 3 bases short and J 5 bases short, with 5 bases between. Per germline, CDR1 MDHEN and CDR2 SYDVKM. The CDR3 spans 11 residues. CDR3 sequence (DNA): TGTGCCAGCAGTTTGGAGGACGAGCAGTACTTC. It is translated as CASSLEDEQYF.

Comment on this clone: The sample contains more than one DNA sequence encoding this CDR3. V and J are TRBV20-1 and TRBJ1-2; no definite D call. CDR1 is DFQATT and CDR2 is SNEGSKA in the germline V gene (reference sequence). Deletions cut 3 bases from V and 2 bases from J, with 4 bases between. CDR3 size: 11 residues. CDR3 sequence (DNA): TGCAGTGCTAGCCCAAACTATGGCTACACCTTC. Encoded protein: CSASPNYGYTF.

This chain joins TRBV29-1 and TRBJ1-4; 10 positions agree with TRBD1. The germline V gene has CDR1 SQVTM and CDR2 ANQGSEA. The CDR3 totals 14 residues. Trimming at V came to 3 bases and at J to 10 bases, leaving 8 bases not matched to a gene. The CDR3 nucleotides read TGCAGCGTTGACCTCCGGGACAGGGGTGGAAAACTGTTTTTT. Translated, it gives CSVDLRDRGGKLFF. The full variable domain, its missing parts supplied by reference TRBV29-1 and TRBJ1-4, is SAVISQKPSRDICQRGTSLTIQCQVDSQVTMMFWYRQQPGQSLTLIATANQGSEATYESGFVIDKFPISRPNLTFSTLTVSNMSPEDSSIYLCSVDLRDRGGKLFFGSGTQLSVL.

In its sample, this clone was seen once. This chain links TRBV4-3 with TRBJ2-7; D may be TRBD1 (7 bases). This CDR3 is built from 15 residues. With 3 bases removed from V and 3 bases from J, the gap between germline ends came to 15 bases. In germline, CDR1 is LGHNA, CDR2 YSLEER. For the CDR3, the DNA is TGCGCCAGCAGCCAGGCGGGACAGAGCGGCTACGAGCAGTACTTC. As protein: CASSQAGQSGYEQYF.

The chain combines TRBV7-9 with TRBJ1-1; no reliable D call. The V end lost 10 bases, the J end lost 3 bases, and 12 bases lay between the germline ends. Germline lookup yields CDR1 SEHNR and CDR2 FQNEAQ (reference sequence). The CDR3 has 12 amino acids. Written as DNA, the CDR3 is TGTGCCATCCCCAATCGGGACACTGAAGCTTTCTTT. Its protein is CAIPNRDTEAFF.